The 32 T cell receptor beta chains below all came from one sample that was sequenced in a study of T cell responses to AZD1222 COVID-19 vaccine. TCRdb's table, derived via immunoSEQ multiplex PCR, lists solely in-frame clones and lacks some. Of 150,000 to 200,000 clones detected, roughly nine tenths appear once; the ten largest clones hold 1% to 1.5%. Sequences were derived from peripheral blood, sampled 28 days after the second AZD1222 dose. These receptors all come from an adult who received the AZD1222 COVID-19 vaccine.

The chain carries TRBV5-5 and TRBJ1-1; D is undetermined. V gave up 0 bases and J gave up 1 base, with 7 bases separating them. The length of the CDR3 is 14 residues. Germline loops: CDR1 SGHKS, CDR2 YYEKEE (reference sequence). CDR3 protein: CASSLGRQNTEAFF. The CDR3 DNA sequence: TGTGCCAGCAGCTTGGGGAGACAGAACACTGAAGCTTTCTTT.

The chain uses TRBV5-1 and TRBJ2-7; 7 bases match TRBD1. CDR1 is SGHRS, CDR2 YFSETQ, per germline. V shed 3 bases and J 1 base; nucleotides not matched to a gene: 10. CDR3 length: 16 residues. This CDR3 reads CASSSGQPVGSYEQYF. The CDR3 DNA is TGCGCCAGCAGCTCGGGACAGCCAGTTGGTTCCTACGAGCAGTACTTC.

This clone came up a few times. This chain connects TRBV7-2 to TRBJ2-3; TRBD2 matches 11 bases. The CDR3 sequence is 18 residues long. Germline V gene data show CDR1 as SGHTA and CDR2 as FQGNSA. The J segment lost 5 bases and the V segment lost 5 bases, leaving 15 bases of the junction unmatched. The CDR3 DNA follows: TGTGCCAGCAGCCTACGTTTGGGTAGCGGGGGGGCCTTAGATACGCAGTATTTT. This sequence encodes CASSLRLGSGGALDTQYF.

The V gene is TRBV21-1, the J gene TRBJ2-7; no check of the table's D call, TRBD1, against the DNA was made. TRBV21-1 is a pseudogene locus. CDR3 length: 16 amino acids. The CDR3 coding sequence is TGTGCCAGCAGCAAGGCCCGGGACAGGGGTGACTACGAGCAGTACTTC. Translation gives CASSKARDRGDYEQYF.

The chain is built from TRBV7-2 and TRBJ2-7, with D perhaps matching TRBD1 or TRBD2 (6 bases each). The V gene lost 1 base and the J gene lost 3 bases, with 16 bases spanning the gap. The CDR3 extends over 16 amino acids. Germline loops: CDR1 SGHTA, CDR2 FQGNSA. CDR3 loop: CASSLEGGGKRYEQYF. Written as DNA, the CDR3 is TGTGCCAGCAGCTTAGAGGGGGGAGGAAAACGCTACGAGCAGTACTTC.

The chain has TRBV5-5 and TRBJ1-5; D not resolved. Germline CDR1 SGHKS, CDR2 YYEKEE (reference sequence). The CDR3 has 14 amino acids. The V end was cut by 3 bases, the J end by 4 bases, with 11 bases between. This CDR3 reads CASSSLSSNQPQHF. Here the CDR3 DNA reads TGTGCCAGCAGCTCTCTCAGTAGTAATCAGCCCCAGCATTTT.

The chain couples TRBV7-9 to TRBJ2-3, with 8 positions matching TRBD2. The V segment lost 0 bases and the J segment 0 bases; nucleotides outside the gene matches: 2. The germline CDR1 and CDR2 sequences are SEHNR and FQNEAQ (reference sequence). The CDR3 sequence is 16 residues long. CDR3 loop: CASSLAPGGSTDTQYF. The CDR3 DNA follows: TGTGCCAGCAGCTTAGCGCCGGGAGGGAGCACAGATACGCAGTATTTT.

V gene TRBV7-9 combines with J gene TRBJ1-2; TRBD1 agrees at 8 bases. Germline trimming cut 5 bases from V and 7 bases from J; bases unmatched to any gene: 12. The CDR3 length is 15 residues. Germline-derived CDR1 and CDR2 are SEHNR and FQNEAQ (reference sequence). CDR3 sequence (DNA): TGTGCCAGCAGCCCCCAACAGCAGGGGGCTGGTGGCTACACCTTC. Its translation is CASSPQQQGAGGYTF.

The CDR3 DNA reads as TGTGCCAGCAGCACGGGACAGCGAACGTGGACCGGGGAGCTGTTTTTT. As protein: CASSTGQRTWTGELFF. The V call is TRBV11-2, the J call TRBJ2-2; TRBD1 agrees at 7 bases. Germline CDR1 SGHAT, CDR2 FQNNGV. V lost 5 bases and J lost 5; bases outside the gene matches: 11. The CDR3 has 16 amino acids.

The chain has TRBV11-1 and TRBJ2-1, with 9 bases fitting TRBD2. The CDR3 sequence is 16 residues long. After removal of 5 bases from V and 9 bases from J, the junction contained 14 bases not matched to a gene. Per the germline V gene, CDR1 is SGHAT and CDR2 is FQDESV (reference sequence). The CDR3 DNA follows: TGTGCCAGCAGCGGCCTCCTGGCGGGAGGGCCCGTTGAGCAGTTCTTC. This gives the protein CASSGLLAGGPVEQFF.

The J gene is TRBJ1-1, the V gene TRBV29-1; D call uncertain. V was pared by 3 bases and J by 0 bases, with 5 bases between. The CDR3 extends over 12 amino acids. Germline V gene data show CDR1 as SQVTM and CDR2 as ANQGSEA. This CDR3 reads CSVDGLNTEAFF. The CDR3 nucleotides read TGCAGCGTTGACGGGCTGAACACTGAAGCTTTCTTT.

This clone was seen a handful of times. The CDR3 DNA is TGTGCCAGCAGCCTGGGACAGGGGCTCGGTGGCTACACCTTC. It translates to CASSLGQGLGGYTF. The genes are TRBV28 and TRBJ1-2; 10 bases align to TRBD1. V gave up 6 bases and J gave up 7 bases; unmatched junction bases: 8. The CDR3 has 14 residues. The germline V gene encodes CDR1 MDHEN and CDR2 SYDVKM.

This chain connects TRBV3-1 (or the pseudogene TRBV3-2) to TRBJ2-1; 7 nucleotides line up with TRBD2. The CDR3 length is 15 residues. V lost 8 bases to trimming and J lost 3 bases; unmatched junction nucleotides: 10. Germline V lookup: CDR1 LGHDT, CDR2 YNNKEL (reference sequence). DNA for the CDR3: TGTGCCAGCCAGACCCGGGGGACTATCTACAATGAGCAGTTCTTC. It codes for CASQTRGTIYNEQFF.

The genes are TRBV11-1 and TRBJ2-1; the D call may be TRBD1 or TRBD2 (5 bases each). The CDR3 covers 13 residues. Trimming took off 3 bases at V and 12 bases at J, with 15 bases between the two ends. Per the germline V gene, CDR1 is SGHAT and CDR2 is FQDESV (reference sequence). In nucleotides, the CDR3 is TGTGCCAGCAGCTTGGGGCGGGCCCGGGGGCAGTTCTTC. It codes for CASSLGRARGQFF.

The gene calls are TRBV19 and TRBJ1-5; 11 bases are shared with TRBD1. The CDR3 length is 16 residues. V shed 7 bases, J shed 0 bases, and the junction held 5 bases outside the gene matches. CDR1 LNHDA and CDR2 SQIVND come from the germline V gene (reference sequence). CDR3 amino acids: CASTWTGGFSNQPQHF. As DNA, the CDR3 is TGTGCCAGTACCTGGACAGGGGGCTTTAGCAATCAGCCCCAGCATTTT. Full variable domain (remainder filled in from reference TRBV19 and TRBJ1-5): DGGITQSPKYLFRKEGQNVTLSCEQNLNHDAMYWYRQDPGQGLRLIYYSQIVNDFQKGDIAEGYSVSREKKESFPLTVTSAQKNPTAFYLCASTWTGGFSNQPQHFGDGTRLSIL.

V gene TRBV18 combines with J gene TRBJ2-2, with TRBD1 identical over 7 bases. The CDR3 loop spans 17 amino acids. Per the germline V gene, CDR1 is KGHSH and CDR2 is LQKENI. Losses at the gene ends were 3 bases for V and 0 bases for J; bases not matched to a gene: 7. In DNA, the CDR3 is TGTGCCAGCTCACCCCCCCTACAGGGGTCGAACACCGGGGAGCTGTTTTTT. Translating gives CASSPPLQGSNTGELFF.

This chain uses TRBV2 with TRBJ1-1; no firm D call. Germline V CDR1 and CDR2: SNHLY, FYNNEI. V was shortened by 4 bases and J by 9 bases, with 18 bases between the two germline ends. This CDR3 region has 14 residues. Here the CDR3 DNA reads TGTGCCAGCAGTGTCGGAGCAGCGACCTCCCAAGCTTTCTTT. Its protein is CASSVGAATSQAFF.

The CDR3 bases are TGTGCCAGCAGTTGGACGCATTACAATGAGCAGTTCTTC. Residues: CASSWTHYNEQFF. The chain links TRBV27 to TRBJ2-1, with unresolved D. Germline V gene lookup returns CDR1 MNHEY and CDR2 SMNVEV (reference sequence). The CDR3 has 13 amino acids. V was trimmed by 4 bases and J by 4 bases, leaving 8 bases between them.

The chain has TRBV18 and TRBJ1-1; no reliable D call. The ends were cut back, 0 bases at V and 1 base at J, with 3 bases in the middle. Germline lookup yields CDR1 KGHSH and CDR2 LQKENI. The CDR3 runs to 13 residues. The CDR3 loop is CASSPPPNTEAFF. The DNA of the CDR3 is TGTGCCAGCTCACCACCGCCGAACACTGAAGCTTTCTTT.

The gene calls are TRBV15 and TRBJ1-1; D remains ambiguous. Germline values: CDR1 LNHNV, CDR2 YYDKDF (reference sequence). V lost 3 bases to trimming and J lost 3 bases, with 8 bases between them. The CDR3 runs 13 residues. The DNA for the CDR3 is TGTGCCACCAGCAGTGGAGAATACACTGAAGCTTTCTTT. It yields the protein CATSSGEYTEAFF.

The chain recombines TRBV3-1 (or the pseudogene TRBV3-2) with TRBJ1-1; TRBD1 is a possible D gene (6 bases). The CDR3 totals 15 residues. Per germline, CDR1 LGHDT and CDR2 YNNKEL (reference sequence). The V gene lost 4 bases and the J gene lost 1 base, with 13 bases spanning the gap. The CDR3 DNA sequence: TGTGCCAGCAGCCGCCGGACAGCTAAGAACACTGAAGCTTTCTTT. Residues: CASSRRTAKNTEAFF.

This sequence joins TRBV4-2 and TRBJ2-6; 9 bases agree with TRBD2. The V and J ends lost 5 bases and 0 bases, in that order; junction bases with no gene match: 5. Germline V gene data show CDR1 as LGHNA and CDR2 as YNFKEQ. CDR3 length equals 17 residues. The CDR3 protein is CASSSLRGGSGANVLTF. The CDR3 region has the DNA TGTGCCAGCAGCTCGCTGCGGGGGGGCTCTGGGGCCAACGTCCTGACTTTC.

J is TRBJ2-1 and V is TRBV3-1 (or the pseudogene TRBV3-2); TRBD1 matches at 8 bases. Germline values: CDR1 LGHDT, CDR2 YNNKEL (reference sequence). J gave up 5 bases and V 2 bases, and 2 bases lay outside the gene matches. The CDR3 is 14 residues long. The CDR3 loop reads CASSQSDRDNEQFF. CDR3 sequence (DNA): TGTGCCAGCAGCCAATCGGACAGGGACAATGAGCAGTTCTTC.

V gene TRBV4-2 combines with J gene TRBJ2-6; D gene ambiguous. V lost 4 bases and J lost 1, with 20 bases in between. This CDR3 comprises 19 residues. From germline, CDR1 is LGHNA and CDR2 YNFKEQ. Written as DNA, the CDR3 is TGTGCCAGCAGCCCGGACGGTCCCCACTCCTGGTCTGGGGCCAACGTCCTGACTTTC. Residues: CASSPDGPHSWSGANVLTF.

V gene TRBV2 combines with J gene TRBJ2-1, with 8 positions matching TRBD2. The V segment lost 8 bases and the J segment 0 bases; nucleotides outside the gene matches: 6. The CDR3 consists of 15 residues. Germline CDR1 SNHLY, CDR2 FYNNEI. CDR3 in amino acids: CASPSLAGSYNEQFF. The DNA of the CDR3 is TGTGCCAGCCCCTCCCTAGCGGGCTCCTACAATGAGCAGTTCTTC.

The CDR3 nucleotides read TGTGCCAGCAGCTTGGACGCACGCCTACGGACGGTCGCTTTCTTT. Translation: CASSLDARLRTVAFF. The V gene is TRBV5-8, the J gene TRBJ1-1, with unresolved D. Germline CDR1 SGHTS, CDR2 YDEGEE. Trimming took 0 bases from V and 11 from J, leaving 20 bases between them. CDR3 length: 15 residues.

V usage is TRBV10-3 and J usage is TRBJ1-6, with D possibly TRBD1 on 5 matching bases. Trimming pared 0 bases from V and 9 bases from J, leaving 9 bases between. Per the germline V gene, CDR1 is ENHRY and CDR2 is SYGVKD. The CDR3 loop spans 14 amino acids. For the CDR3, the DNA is TGTGCCATCAGTGAGTCGGGGGGTGTTTCACCCCTCCACTTT. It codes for CAISESGGVSPLHF.

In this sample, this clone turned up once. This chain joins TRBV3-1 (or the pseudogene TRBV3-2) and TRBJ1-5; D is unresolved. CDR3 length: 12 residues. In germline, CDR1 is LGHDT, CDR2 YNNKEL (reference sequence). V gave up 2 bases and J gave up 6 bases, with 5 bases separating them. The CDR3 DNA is TGTGCCAGCAGCCAAAATCGTCAGCCCCAGCATTTT. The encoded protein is CASSQNRQPQHF.

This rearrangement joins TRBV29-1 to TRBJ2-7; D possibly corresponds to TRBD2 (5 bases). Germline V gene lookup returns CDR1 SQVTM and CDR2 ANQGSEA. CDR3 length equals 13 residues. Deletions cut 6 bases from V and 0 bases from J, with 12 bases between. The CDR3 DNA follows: TGCAGCGTGCGGGCCTACAGCTCCTACGAGCAGTACTTC. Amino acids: CSVRAYSSYEQYF.

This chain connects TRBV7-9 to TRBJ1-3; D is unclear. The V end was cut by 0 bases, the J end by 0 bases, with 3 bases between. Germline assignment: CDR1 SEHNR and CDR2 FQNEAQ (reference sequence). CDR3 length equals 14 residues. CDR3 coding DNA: TGTGCCAGCAGCTTAGCCAGCTCTGGAAACACCATATATTTT. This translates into CASSLASSGNTIYF.

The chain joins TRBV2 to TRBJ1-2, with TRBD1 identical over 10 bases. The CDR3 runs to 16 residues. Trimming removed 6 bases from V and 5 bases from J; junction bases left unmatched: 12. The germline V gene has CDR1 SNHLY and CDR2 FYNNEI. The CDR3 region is CASSPETGGLTYGYTF. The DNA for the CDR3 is TGTGCCAGCAGCCCCGAGACAGGGGGCTTGACATATGGCTACACCTTC. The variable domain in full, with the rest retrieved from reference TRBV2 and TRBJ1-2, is EPEVTQTPSHQVTQMGQEVILRCVPISNHLYFYWYRQILGQKVEFLVSFYNNEISEKSEIFDDQFSVERPDGSNFTLKIRSTKLEDSAMYFCASSPETGGLTYGYTFGSGTRLTVV.

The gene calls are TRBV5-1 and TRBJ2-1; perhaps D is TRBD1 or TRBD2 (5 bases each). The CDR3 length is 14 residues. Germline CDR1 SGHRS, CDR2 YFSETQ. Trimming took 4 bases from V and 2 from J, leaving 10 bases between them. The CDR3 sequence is CASSPEGTYNEQFF. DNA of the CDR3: TGCGCCAGCAGCCCCGAGGGGACCTACAATGAGCAGTTCTTC.